This T cell receptor (beta chain) is from a study of human CD8 memory T cell subsets. This CDR3 region has 14 residues. UMI-labeled 5' RACE was the method by which TCR beta libraries were made. TCRdb re-called the 5' RACE reads; one entry per CDR3 protein, DNA not given. This listing includes some 10,000 distinct CDR3 sequences. The receptor's source is a human donor in good health. V and J are TRBV21-1 and TRBJ1-2. TRBV21-1 is termed a pseudogene. The sequenced sample was CD8+ T cells from PBMCs. The CDR3 spells CASSLIGSNYGYTF.